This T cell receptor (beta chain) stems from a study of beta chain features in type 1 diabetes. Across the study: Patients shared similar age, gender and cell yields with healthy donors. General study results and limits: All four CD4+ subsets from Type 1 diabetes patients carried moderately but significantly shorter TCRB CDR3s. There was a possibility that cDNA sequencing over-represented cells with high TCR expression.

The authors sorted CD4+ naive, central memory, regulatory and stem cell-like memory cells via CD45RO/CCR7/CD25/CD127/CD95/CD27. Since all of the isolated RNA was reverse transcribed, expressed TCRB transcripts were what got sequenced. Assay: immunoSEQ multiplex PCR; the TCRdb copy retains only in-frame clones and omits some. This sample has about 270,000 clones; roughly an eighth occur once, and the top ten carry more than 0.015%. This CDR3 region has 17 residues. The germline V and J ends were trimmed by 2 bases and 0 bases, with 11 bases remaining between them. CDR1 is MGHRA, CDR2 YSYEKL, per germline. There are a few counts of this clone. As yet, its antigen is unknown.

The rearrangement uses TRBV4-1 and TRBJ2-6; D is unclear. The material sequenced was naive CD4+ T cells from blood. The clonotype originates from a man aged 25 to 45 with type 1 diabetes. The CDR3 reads CASSQTPRSSGANVLTF. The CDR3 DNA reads TGCGCCAGCAGCCAAACGCCCCGGAGCTCTGGGGCCAACGTCCTGACTTTC.